This TCR beta chain emerged from a study of T cell responses to AZD1222 COVID-19 vaccine (dated by TCRdb to the early 2020s). Context from the whole study: TCR sequencing was performed for 230 to 250 trial participants, of whom around 200 were given two doses of AZD1222 and some 26 were given two doses of MenACWY control vaccine. Enrollment into the trials was organized by age into subgroups of 18-55, 56-69 and 70-plus years, and those subgroups contained approximately 150, 30 and 60 TCR-sequenced participants, respectively.

Note on this clone: The antigen this receptor binds is unknown. No qualities accompany the bases; no much larger clone lies one base away.

Per the publication, the time point label means: about 28 days (+/-7) after the second vaccine dose. AZD1222 recipients whose second dose came at about 4 weeks and those whose second dose came at about 12 weeks were combined into one group, since spike-specific TCR depth and breadth did not differ between the two schedules. Samples from vaccinated people were obtained from the UK trials COV001 and COV002, which included a single-blind randomized controlled phase 2/3 trial of AZD1222 (ChAdOx1 nCoV-19) in healthy adults. For TCRbeta chain sequencing, PBMC samples from trial participants were taken at day 0 and at day 28 after the second dose. The research as a whole found: The 56-69-year group was small, and its depth increase did not reach significance, likely because of low power. The vaccine-associated CD4 TCRs covered the entire spike protein, and the dominant responses fell in regions 160-218 and 743-854. Conclusions about previously exposed vaccinees were limited because only a handful of AZD1222 recipients were SARS-CoV-2 seropositive at baseline. Nearly half of unique spike-specific TCRs reportedly recognized epitopes outside regions mutated in the B.1.351 and B.1.1.7 variants. After two AZD1222 doses, spike-specific TCR breadth and depth were significantly higher than at day 0 and than in MenACWY recipients. Participants were mostly white British and included more females than males, and it was suggested by the authors that clonal diversity may have been underestimated. No day 14 peak-response samples were available, so repertoires were characterized only after the peak T cell response.

Germline trimming: 6 bases from V, 2 bases from J; junction bases outside gene matches: 5. Including cysteine and phenylalanine, the CDR3 has 14 amino acids. The only DNA kept is the CDR3, 42 bases in frame from the first base. Sequences MNHEY (CDR1) and SVGAGI (CDR2) are obtained from the germline V gene. The CDR3 regions of human TCRbeta chains were analyzed by immunosequencing. Per the original workflow: Repertoire TCRs were matched against a reference library of SARS-CoV-2-specific TCRs generated with the MIRA antigen-specificity platform. Breadth meant the fraction of unique TCRs that were SARS-CoV-2-associated, whereas depth meant the fraction of total T cells that were SARS-CoV-2-associated. Using the MIRA data, every spike-specific TCR was mapped to the spike region that the TCR reacted to and assigned to either a CD4 or a CD8 class. Log10-transformed breadth and depth values were compared by one-way ANOVA with Sidak's multiple comparisons tests. TCRdb mirrors the immuneACCESS table, restricted to in-frame sequences. Some clones are absent from its copies; in checked studies, under half trace to an unresolved V gene, and the reason for the others is unknown. Clonal size and the V and J genes are those of that table, whereas D and trimming came from the DNA. The table for this sample lists around 270,000 clones; around 93% of them were counted only once. Jointly, the top ten make up around 0.5% of the sample.

The chain couples TRBV6-5 to TRBJ2-7; TRBD2 matches 9 bases in the middle. The clonotype comes from an adult who received the AZD1222 COVID-19 vaccine. This material consisted of peripheral blood, taken 28 days after the second AZD1222 dose. The DNA sequence is as follows: TGTGCCAGCAGACAAGCGGGAGGCACCTACGAGCAGTACTTC. This is translated as CASRQAGGTYEQYF.